This T cell receptor beta chain was sequenced for a study of identical twins. Study-level findings and limits: With abundant cord blood beta clonotypes, insertions were fewer; memory repertoires showed no such pattern. Models, which agreed with sharing between unrelated individuals, nonetheless underestimated the out-of-frame TCR alpha sharing seen in monozygotic twins.

CDR1 and CDR2 from the germline V gene are DFQATT and SNEGSKA (reference sequence). Trimming removed 1 base at V and 7 bases at J, with 13 bases between. The length of the CDR3 is 13 residues. Many counts were recorded for this clonotype. Its antigen is unidentified. TCRdb processed the 5' RACE reads anew with MiXCR; each CDR3 protein has one entry. The sample consists of nearly 900,000 distinct CDR3 sequences, around an eighth of them appearing once. The same sample was also used in a study of yellow fever vaccine responses in identical twins. That report adds: Reportedly, twins showed a vaccine T cell response that looked partly convergent and partly personalized.

Sequencing was done on a sample of PBMCs. The sequence derives from a woman between 18 and 30 years old in good health. This chain connects TRBV20-1 to TRBJ1-2; D may be TRBD1 (5 bases). The CDR3 reads CSARGAGGSGYTF. The CDR3 coding sequence is TGCAGTGCTAGAGGAGCGGGGGGTTCTGGCTACACCTTC.